A single sample is the source of the 10 T cell receptor beta chains below, sequenced in a study of T cells expressing NK-cell markers (dated by TCRdb to about 2020). Receptor amplification or capture employed 5' RACE. TCRdb shows the sequencer as Illumina HiSeq 2000. Following reprocessing of the reads by TCRdb, the data hold one row per CDR3 protein sequence and no DNA is available. In this sample's table one finds about 300,000 distinct CDR3 sequences. In total, the top ten clones hold 4.2% of the sample. The sample was blood T cells: a sorted CD56 or NKG2C T cell subset, CD4+ or CD8+ T cells, or bulk PBMC T cells (not recorded which). These TCRs come from a woman between 18 and 69 years old in good health.

J is TRBJ2-6 and V is TRBV20-1. The CDR3 has 12 residues. Per the germline V gene, CDR1 is DFQATT and CDR2 is SNEGSKA (reference sequence). CDR3: CSASLGANVLTF.

This chain joins TRBV29-1 and TRBJ2-3; no DNA is available, so the TRBD1 call from TCRdb remains unchecked. This CDR3 spans 12 amino acids. Germline V gene sequence: CDR1 SQVTM, CDR2 ANQGSEA. This chain's CDR3 is CSANGGTDTQYF.

This chain connects TRBV7-9 to TRBJ1-1. Germline V CDR1 and CDR2: SEHNR, FQNEAQ (reference sequence). The CDR3 contains 14 residues. This CDR3 reads CASSLAGKSTEAFF.

The gene calls are TRBV18 and TRBJ1-1; TCRdb lists TRBD1, though no DNA is available to test this call. Germline assignment: CDR1 KGHSH and CDR2 LQKENI. CDR3 length equals 14 residues. CDR3 residues: CASSPRRVDAEAFF.

The chain combines TRBV20-1 with TRBJ2-1; TCRdb calls TRBD2, which cannot be checked without DNA. Germline V gene lookup returns CDR1 DFQATT and CDR2 SNEGSKA (reference sequence). CDR3 length: 17 residues. CDR3 amino acids: CSAEWLAGKSSYNEQFF.

J is TRBJ2-7 and V is TRBV5-4; lacking DNA, the TRBD2 call made by TCRdb goes unchecked. CDR3 length: 15 residues. Per the germline V gene, CDR1 is SGHNT and CDR2 is YYREEE (reference sequence). The CDR3 sequence is CASSLATSGPYEQYF.

V usage is TRBV7-9 and J usage is TRBJ2-7; TCRdb's D gene call, TRBD2, goes unchecked for lack of DNA. CDR1 and CDR2 (germline): SEHNR, FQNEAQ (reference sequence). This CDR3 comprises 17 residues. The CDR3 protein is CASSPPGLLKSSYEQYF.

The rearrangement links TRBV20-1 to TRBJ2-3; the D gene TCRdb calls, TRBD2, cannot be checked with no DNA. The length of the CDR3 is 16 residues. The germline CDR1 and CDR2 sequences are DFQATT and SNEGSKA (reference sequence). CDR3 residues: CSASGKGSGGAYTQYF.

V gene TRBV28 combines with J gene TRBJ2-1; TCRdb gives TRBD1 as the D gene, but with no DNA this cannot be confirmed. The CDR3 covers 16 residues. Germline values: CDR1 MDHEN, CDR2 SYDVKM. The CDR3 loop is CASSGAGPASYNEQFF.

V and J are TRBV24-1 and TRBJ2-3; the D call from TCRdb, TRBD2, cannot be confirmed without DNA. This CDR3 comprises 16 residues. The germline CDR1 and CDR2 sequences are KGHDR and SFDVKD. The chain's CDR3 is CATSDFRAPRTDTQYF.